The 16 T cell receptor beta chains given below trace back to one sample, sequenced in a study of shared clonotypes between healthy human individuals. The data were produced by immunoSEQ multiplex PCR, yet TCRdb's version contains in-frame clones alone and is incomplete. The sample contains under 1,100,000 clones, approximately 80% of which appear only once. Sequenced sample: memory CD4+ T cells from PBMCs. As for subset: CD45RA-negative fraction. Receptors originate from a young man in good health. Some clones in this sample may be carry-over from other donors' samples.

The chain employs TRBV7-8 and TRBJ2-7; 9 nucleotides match TRBD1. V was clipped by 4 bases and J by 2 bases; unmatched bases: 12. Germline V gene sequence: CDR1 SGHVS, CDR2 FQNEAQ. This CDR3 region has 17 residues. The CDR3 region is CASSSYTGQGKPYEQYF. The DNA for the CDR3 is TGTGCCAGCAGCTCTTACACTGGACAGGGGAAGCCCTACGAGCAGTACTTC.

This chain uses TRBV7-2 with TRBJ2-3, with D maybe TRBD2 (6 bases). The CDR3 runs 16 residues. Germline loops: CDR1 SGHTA, CDR2 FQGNSA. Trimming stripped 5 bases from V and 1 base from J, with 16 bases between. The CDR3 bases are TGTGCCAGCAGCACCCGCCCGTTAGCGGGCACAGATACGCAGTATTTT. It specifies CASSTRPLAGTDTQYF. The full variable domain, its missing parts supplied by reference TRBV7-2 and TRBJ2-3, is GAGVSQSPSNKVTEKGKDVELRCDPISGHTALYWYRQSLGQGLEFLIYFQGNSAPDKSGLPSDRFSAERTGGSVSTLTIQRTQQEDSAVYLCASSTRPLAGTDTQYFGPGTRLTVL.

The chain has TRBV18 and TRBJ2-6; D possibly corresponds to TRBD1 (5 bases). V was trimmed by 6 bases and J by 9 bases, leaving 18 bases between them. The germline CDR1 and CDR2 sequences are KGHSH and LQKENI. There are 15 residues in the CDR3. The CDR3 coding sequence is TGTGCCAGCTCTCGGACACCGGAAAAGGTCAACGTCCTGACTTTC. This sequence encodes CASSRTPEKVNVLTF. The whole variable domain, remainder taken from reference TRBV18 and TRBJ2-6, is NAGVMQNPRHLVRRRGQEARLRCSPMKGHSHVYWYRQLPEEGLKFMVYLQKENIIDESGMPKERFSAEFPKEGPSILRIQQVVRGDSAAYFCASSRTPEKVNVLTFGAGSRLTVL.

This clone has a handful of counts. This sample includes further DNA sequences coding for the same CDR3. The chain combines TRBV18 with TRBJ1-2, with D possibly being TRBD1 (5 bases). Trimming removed 3 bases at V and 6 bases at J, with 8 bases between. Per germline, CDR1 KGHSH and CDR2 LQKENI. The CDR3 sequence is 12 residues long. CDR3 coding DNA: TGTGCCAGCTCACCCCTGGGGGATGGCTACACCTTC. Translated: CASSPLGDGYTF.

The chain employs TRBV9 and TRBJ2-1; TRBD2 aligns across 7 bases. The CDR3 is 14 residues long. Germline CDR1 SGDLS, CDR2 YYNGEE. V trimming: 5 bases; J trimming: 0 bases; junction bases outside the gene matches: 2. The CDR3 DNA reads as TGTGCCAGCAGTCGGGGGGACTCCTACAATGAGCAGTTCTTC. Its translation: CASSRGDSYNEQFF. Filled out from reference TRBV9 and TRBJ2-1, the complete variable domain reads DSGVTQTPKHLITATGQRVTLRCSPRSGDLSVYWYQQSLDQGLQFLIQYYNGEERAKGNILERFSAQQFPDLHSELNLSSLELGDSALYFCASSRGDSYNEQFFGPGTRLTVL.

The genes are TRBV5-1 and TRBJ1-1; D unresolved. This CDR3 contains 14 residues. V lost 4 bases, J lost 1 base, and 11 bases lay in between. Germline loops: CDR1 SGHRS, CDR2 YFSETQ. The CDR3 spells CASSLTAQNTEAFF. CDR3 nucleotide sequence: TGCGCCAGCAGCCTTACAGCCCAGAACACTGAAGCTTTCTTT.

This clone was seen a few times. J is TRBJ1-5 and V is TRBV4-1; 9 bases align to TRBD1. Germline-derived CDR1 and CDR2 are MGHRA and YSYEKL. The V segment lost 0 bases and the J segment 5 bases; nucleotides outside the gene matches: 8. The CDR3 is made up of 17 amino acids. CDR3 coding DNA: TGCGCCAGCAGCCAAGAAGGAACAGGGGGCTCGGATCAGCCCCAGCATTTT. This translates into CASSQEGTGGSDQPQHF.

The J gene is TRBJ2-7, the V gene TRBV2, with 8 bases matching TRBD1. After removal of 3 bases from V and 7 bases from J, the junction contained 5 bases not matched to a gene. The CDR3 runs 13 residues. Germline lookup yields CDR1 SNHLY and CDR2 FYNNEI. The chain's CDR3 is CASSEQTGAEQYF. CDR3 DNA: TGTGCCAGCAGTGAGCAGACAGGGGCGGAGCAGTACTTC.

The chain uses TRBV7-9 and TRBJ2-7; 7 nucleotides align to TRBD1. The germline V gene encodes CDR1 SEHNR and CDR2 FQNEAQ (reference sequence). The J segment lost 3 bases and the V segment lost 5 bases, leaving 10 bases of the junction unmatched. There are 15 residues in the CDR3. The CDR3 DNA reads TGTGCCAGCAGCCTACCGGGACAGAATAACTACGAGCAGTACTTC. Amino acids: CASSLPGQNNYEQYF.

This sequence joins TRBV11-3 and TRBJ2-7; no reliable D call. The CDR3 runs to 12 residues. V was trimmed by 6 bases and J by 4 bases, leaving 10 bases between them. The germline V gene has CDR1 SGHNT and CDR2 YENEEA. The CDR3 bases are TGTGCCAGCAGTGTGCAGCCATACGAGCAGTACTTC. Amino acid sequence: CASSVQPYEQYF.

This clone occurred a few times. V and J are TRBV7-3 and TRBJ2-1; either TRBD1 or TRBD2 may supply D (5 bases each). This CDR3 region has 13 residues. V was shortened by 3 bases and J by 12 bases, with 15 bases between the two germline ends. Per the germline V gene, CDR1 is SGHTA and CDR2 is FQGTGA. CDR3 protein: CASSLGQPGAQFF. CDR3 DNA: TGTGCCAGCAGCTTGGGTCAGCCCGGGGCGCAGTTCTTC.

The gene calls are TRBV27 and TRBJ2-5, with D unresolved. The CDR3 has 14 amino acids. V gave up 4 bases and J gave up 0 bases, with 9 bases separating them. From germline, CDR1 is MNHEY and CDR2 SMNVEV (reference sequence). DNA for the CDR3: TGTGCCAGCAGTTGGGCAGCAAACCAAGAGACCCAGTACTTC. This gives the protein CASSWAANQETQYF.

V gene TRBV30 combines with J gene TRBJ1-1, with no clear D. The CDR3 spans 13 residues. Trimming took off 4 bases at V and 1 base at J, with 10 bases between the two ends. Germline V gene lookup returns CDR1 GTSNPN and CDR2 SVGIG (reference sequence). CDR3 loop: CAWTLSRNTEAFF. CDR3 nucleotide sequence: TGTGCCTGGACACTCTCCCGGAACACTGAAGCTTTCTTT.

CDR3 amino acids: CASSANGDTQYF. CDR3 DNA: TGTGCCAGCAGTGCCAATGGGGATACGCAGTATTTT. The chain has TRBV6-5 and TRBJ2-3; no definite D call. This CDR3 spans 12 amino acids. Trimming took off 5 bases at V and 6 bases at J, with 9 bases between the two ends. CDR1 is MNHEY, CDR2 SVGAGI, per germline.

This chain links TRBV7-9 with TRBJ1-3, with 8 positions matching TRBD1. V dropped 5 bases and J dropped 0; count of bases not matched to a gene: 3. The CDR3 is 15 amino acids. CDR1 is SEHNR, CDR2 FQNEAQ, per germline (reference sequence). In DNA form, the CDR3 reads TGTGCCAGCAGCGCTACAGGGGGCTCTGGAAACACCATATATTTT. Protein product: CASSATGGSGNTIYF.

The CDR3 loop is CASSYKRAGNTIYF. As DNA, the CDR3 is TGTGCCAGCAGTTACAAGAGGGCTGGAAACACCATATATTTT. The chain has TRBV6-5 and TRBJ1-3; D is unclear. Trimming left V 2 bases short and J 2 bases short, with 7 bases between. The germline gives CDR1 MNHEY, CDR2 SVGAGI. The CDR3 covers 14 residues.